This TCR beta chain was observed in a study of CXCR3-negative and CXCR3-positive naive CD8 T cells (dated by TCRdb to between 2018 and 2021). With regard to the full study: In total, roughly 140 million TRB reads were obtained, which works out to roughly 1.5 +/- 0.3 million reads per library. Data from about 10 donors, pooled across two independent experiments, went into the diversity and physicochemical repertoire analyses. The TRBV-TRBJ cluster analysis covered naive subsets from 5 donors and memory cells from 3 donors. Summary of the overall study and its limitations: TRB CDR3s from CXCR3-positive naive cells showed higher hydrophobicity (lower Kidera factor 4), lower energy, and higher strength and volume indices than CXCR3-negative naive cells. CXCR3 expression partially decreased after cryopreservation, so most assays used freshly isolated PBMCs. Repertoire diversity was comparably high in both naive subsets but much lower in memory CD8+ T cells. Because surface CD5, which is linked to self-reactivity in mice, was comparable between the naive subsets, TCR interaction strength was also inferred from TRB CDR3 physicochemical properties. Naive CXCR3-negative and CXCR3-positive cells from the same donor showed similar TRBV-TRBJ usage, whereas memory cells showed distinct patterns.

Of note for this clonotype: No antigen is known for it.

Sequencing was carried out with a NextSeq 550. The Human TCR Profiling Kit (MiLaboratory) was used to prepare UMI-labeled 5' RACE TRB cDNA libraries. cDNA synthesis used the entire amount of extracted RNA, and PCR amplification then used the entire amount of cDNA produced. Libraries were prepared in parallel using an identical number of PCR cycles. In the original analysis: About 54,000 +/- 9,700 unique UMI-labeled TRB cDNA molecules per library were extracted with MIGEC and MiXCR, with at least two reads per UMI required. An average of approximately 40,000 +/- 10,000 functional in-frame TRB CDR3 nucleotide clonotypes without stop codons was found per library. Diversity metrics, including normalized Shannon-Wiener and Chao1, were computed in VDJtools after downsampling to 5000 UMI-labeled TRB molecules per sample. VDJtools was used to calculate clonotype-size-weighted physicochemical properties of the central five CDR3 residues, namely interaction energy, strength, volume and Kidera factor 4. The reads, reprocessed by TCRdb, yield one row per CDR3 protein sequence and no DNA. TCRdb, not the original authors, processed these V and J calls. The sample table on file contains 90,000 to 100,000 distinct CDR3 sequences. Over 1.5% of the sample belongs to the ten largest clones.

Each CD8+ T cell subset was flow-sorted in triplicate, with roughly 300,000 cells per subset placed directly into RLT lysis buffer. To exclude memory contaminants, naive CD8+ T cells were stringently defined as CD45RO-CCR7+CD27+CD95-. Peripheral blood mononuclear cells were isolated from buffy coats by standard density gradient centrifugation. Naive CXCR3-negative and CXCR3-positive CD8+ T cells were flow-sorted using a FACSAria III. Total RNA was extracted from sorted cells using an RNeasy Mini Kit. CDR3 length: 12 amino acids, cysteine to phenylalanine. No DNA sequence was recorded. CDR1 and CDR2 are drawn from the germline V gene (reference sequence): SEHNR, FQNEAQ.

The sample comprised naive CXCR3- CD8+ T cells from blood. The sample's cell subset or site label, in plain terms: CD45RO-CCR7+CD27+CD95- naive CD8+ T cells lacking CXCR3 (TNR3-). The sequence derives from a human donor in good health. Some clones in this sample may be carry-over from other donors' samples. This sequence uses TRBV7-9 and TRBJ2-1. The CDR3 in this case is CASSLAENEQFF.